This T cell receptor (beta chain) was observed in a study of blood T cell repertoires in COVID-19. Across the whole study: COVID-19 samples collected from the United States, Italy and Spain covered acute and convalescent phases.

V was cut by 2 bases and J by 9 bases, with 14 bases left in between. CDR1 and CDR2 (germline): GTSNPN, SVGIG (reference sequence). The length of the CDR3 is 12 residues. The data were produced by immunoSEQ multiplex PCR, yet TCRdb's version contains in-frame clones alone and is incomplete. This table has roughly 190,000 clones, approximately 90% appearing once. The chain links TRBV30 to TRBJ2-7, with D possibly being TRBD2 (5 bases). This TCR was recovered from a man aged 60 to 75 with active or convalescent COVID-19. Sequencing was carried out using peripheral blood. The CDR3 region has the DNA TGTGCCTGGAGTCAGCCTTGGGCGGGGCAGTACTTC. This encodes CAWSQPWAGQYF.